A selection of T cell receptor beta chains follows, all from one sample in a study of multiple sclerosis patients with progressive multifocal leukoencephalopathy. TCRdb's copy holds only in-frame clones and misses some; the assay was immunoSEQ multiplex PCR. The sample holds more than 30,000 clones, around 90% seen once. The sample was PBMCs, taken from a patient treated with natalizumab. The receptors stem from a woman between 40 and 50 years old with progressive multifocal leukoencephalopathy. Each CDR3 is given with its conserved first and last residue. Fields, in order: V gene, CDR3 length, J gene, D gene, CDR3 DNA, CDR3 protein. A D gene is named only where the DNA matches it firmly.

v_gene: TRBV6-4
len: 15
j_gene: TRBJ2-7
d_gene: NA
CDR3nt: TGTGCCAGCAGTGACTCCTGTCCTTTTTCCTACGAGCAGTACTTC
CDR3aa: CASSDSCPFSYEQYF

v_gene: TRBV25-1
len: 12
j_gene: TRBJ1-2
d_gene: NA
CDR3nt: TGTGCCAGCAGGGCTCCGGCATGGGGCTACACCTTC
CDR3aa: CASRAPAWGYTF

v_gene: TRBV6-1
len: 13
j_gene: TRBJ1-2
d_gene: NA
CDR3nt: TGTGCCAGCAGTGTTAGTGGGACGGCTGGCTACACCTTC
CDR3aa: CASSVSGTAGYTF

v_gene: TRBV6-5
len: 15
j_gene: TRBJ2-3
d_gene: TRBD2
CDR3nt: TGTGCCAGCAGTTACGCGGGGGGGCGGGCAGATACGCAGTATTTT
CDR3aa: CASSYAGGRADTQYF

v_gene: TRBV2
len: 14
j_gene: TRBJ2-5
d_gene: NA
CDR3nt: TGTGCCAGCAGTGTGACGAGGAATAGGGAGACCCAGTACTTC
CDR3aa: CASSVTRNRETQYF

v_gene: TRBV14
len: 13
j_gene: TRBJ1-2
d_gene: NA
CDR3nt: TGTGCCAGCAGCCAAGTGGTAGGGTCTGGCTACACCTTC
CDR3aa: CASSQVVGSGYTF

v_gene: TRBV5-1
len: 14
j_gene: TRBJ2-7
d_gene: TRBD1
CDR3nt: TGCGCCAGCAGCTTGGGACAGGGCTCCTACGAGCAGTACTTC
CDR3aa: CASSLGQGSYEQYF

v_gene: TRBV18
len: 15
j_gene: TRBJ1-3
d_gene: NA
CDR3nt: TGTGCCAGCTCAGAAGGTGGCATCTCTGGAAACACCATATATTTT
CDR3aa: CASSEGGISGNTIYF

v_gene: TRBV28
len: 14
j_gene: TRBJ1-3
d_gene: NA
CDR3nt: TGTGCCAGCACCTCAGGGGCCTCTGGAAACACCATATATTTT
CDR3aa: CASTSGASGNTIYF

v_gene: TRBV28
len: 14
j_gene: TRBJ1-2
d_gene: NA
CDR3nt: TGTGCCAGCCACAAAGGGGGGGCGGTCTATGGCTACACCTTC
CDR3aa: CASHKGGAVYGYTF

v_gene: TRBV7-6
len: 15
j_gene: TRBJ2-3
d_gene: TRBD2
CDR3nt: TGTGCCAGCAGCTTCGGCGGGAGTCACACAGATACGCAGTATTTT
CDR3aa: CASSFGGSHTDTQYF

v_gene: TRBV6-5
len: 16
j_gene: TRBJ2-1
d_gene: NA
CDR3nt: TGTGCCAGCAGTTACTACAACAGGGTCTCCTACAATGAGCAGTTCTTC
CDR3aa: CASSYYNRVSYNEQFF

v_gene: TRBV30
len: 14
j_gene: TRBJ1-4
d_gene: NA
CDR3nt: TGTGCCTGGAGTGCGCGTCCGTCGGCTGAAAAACTGTTTTTT
CDR3aa: CAWSARPSAEKLFF

v_gene: TRBV27
len: 14
j_gene: TRBJ1-5
d_gene: NA
CDR3nt: TGTGCCAGCAGTTTATCGGCAGGGGTTCAGCCCCAGCATTTT
CDR3aa: CASSLSAGVQPQHF

v_gene: TRBV6-5
len: 13
j_gene: TRBJ1-1
d_gene: NA
CDR3nt: TGTGCCAGCAGTTACGGGGGACCCACTGAAGCTTTCTTT
CDR3aa: CASSYGGPTEAFF

v_gene: TRBV11-3
len: 15
j_gene: TRBJ2-6
d_gene: NA
CDR3nt: TGTGCCAGCAGCTGGCCCGGCGGAGGGGCCAACGTCCTGACTTTC
CDR3aa: CASSWPGGGANVLTF

v_gene: TRBV18
len: 14
j_gene: TRBJ1-5
d_gene: TRBD1
CDR3nt: TGTGCCAGCTCGGAGAGACAGGGGATTCAGCCCCAGCATTTT
CDR3aa: CASSERQGIQPQHF